The 6 T cell receptor beta chains reported below all come from one sample, sequenced in a study of blood T cell repertoires in COVID-19. Some clones are missing from TCRdb's copy, which holds only in-frame ones; the method was immunoSEQ multiplex PCR. Of under 200,000 clones in the sample, about nine tenths were seen once. Sequences were obtained from peripheral blood. Receptors were obtained from a woman in her sixties who had recovered from COVID-19.

V is TRBV28 and J is TRBJ1-5; D perhaps matches TRBD1 (6 bases). CDR1 and CDR2 (germline): MDHEN, SYDVKM. CDR3 length: 16 residues. V was pared by 3 bases and J by 0 bases, with 12 bases between. The CDR3 here is CASSFEGGHSNQPQHF. CDR3 DNA sequence: TGTGCCAGCAGTTTCGAAGGGGGACATAGCAATCAGCCCCAGCATTTT. The variable domain in full, with the rest retrieved from reference TRBV28 and TRBJ1-5, is DVKVTQSSRYLVKRTGEKVFLECVQDMDHENMFWYRQDPGLGLRLIYFSYDVKMKEKGDIPEGYSVSREKKERFSLILESASTNQTSMYLCASSFEGGHSNQPQHFGDGTRLSIL.

The chain is built from TRBV13 and TRBJ1-1, with 10 bases fitting TRBD1. There are 16 residues in the CDR3. Trimming removed 5 bases from V and 2 bases from J; junction bases left unmatched: 8. Per germline, CDR1 PRHDT and CDR2 FYEKMQ (reference sequence). The DNA of the CDR3 is TGTGCCAGCAGCCACCGGGACAGGGGCCCTAACACTGAAGCTTTCTTT. Its translation: CASSHRDRGPNTEAFF.

The chain carries TRBV29-1 and TRBJ2-7; TRBD1 aligns across 8 bases. The CDR3 is 13 residues long. Germline V gene data show CDR1 as SQVTM and CDR2 as ANQGSEA. V was pared by 7 bases and J by 2 bases, with 7 bases of the junction left unmatched. The chain's CDR3 is CSGGTGRTYEQYF. In nucleotides, the CDR3 is TGCAGCGGTGGGACAGGTAGAACCTACGAGCAGTACTTC.

This chain's CDR3 is CASSVPVSGANVLTF. The CDR3 DNA reads as TGTGCCAGCAGCGTTCCTGTCTCTGGGGCCAACGTCCTGACTTTC. J is TRBJ2-6 and V is TRBV2; the D is unclear. The CDR3 has 15 residues. CDR1 and CDR2 (germline): SNHLY, FYNNEI. V dropped 6 bases and J dropped 0 bases, with 9 bases sitting between them.

This clone was counted only a few times. J is TRBJ1-6 and V is TRBV5-1; 10 bases are a match to TRBD1. The germline CDR1 and CDR2 sequences are SGHRS and YFSETQ. The ends lost 5 bases at V and 9 bases at J; junction bases unmatched: 11. This CDR3 comprises 16 residues. The CDR3 here is CASRQTGGVDFSPLHF. In nucleotides, the CDR3 is TGCGCCAGCAGACAGACAGGGGGCGTCGATTTTTCACCCCTCCACTTT.

The genes are TRBV25-1 and TRBJ1-2, with D hard to call. Germline V gene lookup returns CDR1 MGHDK and CDR2 SYGVNS. Deletions cut 0 bases from V and 4 bases from J, with 15 bases between. This CDR3 contains 16 residues. DNA of the CDR3: TGTGCCAGCAGTGAATATCTTGACCCCCCGGGCTATGGCTACACCTTC. It yields the protein CASSEYLDPPGYGYTF.